Listed here are 19 T cell receptor beta chains from one sample, sequenced in a study of technical replicates of blood from a few donors. Clones were sequenced by immunoSEQ multiplex PCR, and TCRdb holds only the in-frame ones, with some missing. The sample lists just over 55,000 clones, around 93% occurring once. The material sequenced was PBMCs. The source is a human donor in good health. Some clones in this sample may be carry-over from other donors' samples.

CDR3 coding DNA: TGTGCCAGCAGCTTAGGGGGGGACAGGGGCGGGGAGACCCAGTACTTC. It is translated as CASSLGGDRGGETQYF. The rearrangement links TRBV7-2 to TRBJ2-5; 10 positions agree with TRBD1. V lost 1 base to trimming and J lost 5 bases; unmatched junction nucleotides: 7. The CDR3 has 16 amino acids. Per the germline V gene, CDR1 is SGHTA and CDR2 is FQGNSA. Variable domain in full (rest from reference TRBV7-2 and TRBJ2-5): GAGVSQSPSNKVTEKGKDVELRCDPISGHTALYWYRQSLGQGLEFLIYFQGNSAPDKSGLPSDRFSAERTGGSVSTLTIQRTQQEDSAVYLCASSLGGDRGGETQYFGPGTRLLVL.

V gene TRBV5-1 combines with J gene TRBJ2-3; 7 bases agree with TRBD2. V was clipped by 6 bases and J by 1 base; unmatched bases: 14. CDR1 and CDR2 (germline): SGHRS, YFSETQ. CDR3 length equals 17 residues. The CDR3 region is CASKVSGSPGGTDTQYF. As DNA, the CDR3 is TGCGCCAGCAAGGTTAGCGGGTCCCCCGGCGGCACAGATACGCAGTATTTT.

This clone has only one observation. The chain joins TRBV27 to TRBJ1-2; tentatively, D is TRBD1 (5 bases). CDR1 MNHEY and CDR2 SMNVEV come from the germline V gene (reference sequence). V lost 1 base and J lost 8, with 17 bases in between. This CDR3 has 15 residues. The CDR3 protein is CASSLLGQGFSGYTF. CDR3 in DNA: TGTGCCAGCAGTTTATTGGGCCAGGGCTTCAGCGGCTACACCTTC.

The chain links TRBV6-6 to TRBJ2-7; 7 bases are shared with TRBD2. The CDR3 is 14 amino acids. Looked up from germline, CDR1 is MNHNY and CDR2 is SVGAGI (reference sequence). Trimming took 5 bases from V and 3 from J; bases not matched to a gene: 7. The chain's CDR3 is CASSRGGSFYEQYF. CDR3 in DNA: TGTGCCAGCAGTCGTGGCGGGAGTTTCTACGAGCAGTACTTC.

The chain uses TRBV29-1 and TRBJ1-3; D is perhaps TRBD1 (5 bases). From germline, CDR1 is SQVTM and CDR2 ANQGSEA. Trimming stripped 7 bases from V and 7 bases from J, with 11 bases between. The CDR3 is 11 amino acids. CDR3 loop: CSGWRGNTIYF. CDR3 in DNA: TGCAGCGGTTGGAGGGGTAACACCATATATTTT.

The rearrangement joins TRBV9 to TRBJ2-3, with TRBD2 matching 10 bases. Germline trimming cut 2 bases from V and 6 bases from J; bases unmatched to any gene: 15. CDR1 SGDLS and CDR2 YYNGEE come from the germline V gene. The CDR3 is 18 residues long. CDR3 nucleotides: TGTGCCAGCAGCGTTGGACTAGCGGAGCCTCGAGGGTCGGATACGCAGTATTTT. This encodes CASSVGLAEPRGSDTQYF.

V gene TRBV5-6 combines with J gene TRBJ1-6; TRBD1 aligns across 9 bases. After removal of 1 base from V and 13 bases from J, the junction contained 9 bases not matched to a gene. CDR3 length equals 15 residues. In germline, CDR1 is SGHDT, CDR2 YYEEEE. CDR3 in amino acids: CASSLRGTGSVPLHF. Written as DNA, the CDR3 is TGTGCCAGCAGCTTGAGAGGGACAGGGTCCGTCCCCCTCCACTTT.

This chain connects TRBV6-4 to TRBJ2-3, with a possible D match to TRBD1 (5 bases). Germline V lookup: CDR1 MRHNA, CDR2 SNTAGT. The V and J ends lost 6 bases and 5 bases respectively, with 12 bases between them. The CDR3 has 13 residues. This CDR3 reads CASSARVGDTQYF. The DNA of the CDR3 is TGTGCCAGCAGCGCCAGGGTGGGAGATACGCAGTATTTT.

This clone was picked up a small number of times. In DNA form, the CDR3 reads TGTGCCAGCAGGACGACTAGCCGGCCGAGAAATACGCAGTATTTT. It specifies CASRTTSRPRNTQYF. The J gene is TRBJ2-3, the V gene TRBV6-5; 7 bases are a match to TRBD2. There are 15 residues in the CDR3. The V gene's germline CDR1 is MNHEY and CDR2 SVGAGI. After removal of 6 bases from V and 7 bases from J, the junction contained 13 bases not matched to a gene.

This chain joins TRBV20-1 and TRBJ2-3; weak D call: TRBD1 (6 bases). The germline V gene encodes CDR1 DFQATT and CDR2 SNEGSKA (reference sequence). Deletions cut 6 bases from V and 3 bases from J, with 7 bases between. This CDR3 spans 11 amino acids. The CDR3 coding sequence is TGCAGTGCAGGGGGAACAGATACGCAGTATTTT. Translated, it gives CSAGGTDTQYF.

V and J are TRBV7-2 and TRBJ2-7; the D is unclear. V was clipped by 5 bases and J by 0 bases, with 11 bases between them. Germline CDR1 is SGHTA and CDR2 is FQGNSA. The CDR3 runs 14 residues. CDR3 residues: CASSLAHSSYEQYF. CDR3 nucleotide sequence: TGTGCCAGCAGCCTCGCCCACAGCTCCTACGAGCAGTACTTC.

The chain recombines TRBV7-8 with TRBJ1-1, with 12 bases identical to TRBD1. The J segment lost 6 bases and the V segment lost 7 bases, leaving 9 bases of the junction unmatched. Germline V gene data show CDR1 as SGHVS and CDR2 as FQNEAQ. This CDR3 has 15 amino acids. CDR3 region: CASKAGTGGFSEAFF. In DNA, the CDR3 is TGTGCCAGCAAAGCCGGGACAGGGGGCTTCTCTGAAGCTTTCTTT.

The chain links TRBV9 to TRBJ1-1, with D hard to call. The CDR3 extends over 14 amino acids. Germline V gene data show CDR1 as SGDLS and CDR2 as YYNGEE. Trimming cost V 3 bases and J 5 bases, with 14 bases left between them. The CDR3 DNA reads TGTGCCAGCAGCGGAGGGATGGGGAAAACTGAAGCTTTCTTT. As protein: CASSGGMGKTEAFF.

In its sample, this clone was seen once. The CDR3 protein is CASGLPQGRADTQYF. CDR3 sequence (DNA): TGTGCTAGTGGTTTGCCGCAGGGCAGGGCAGATACGCAGTATTTT. This chain links TRBV12-5 with TRBJ2-3; TRBD1 is a possible D gene (5 bases). Trimming left V 2 bases short and J 4 bases short, with 13 bases between. The CDR3 is made up of 15 amino acids. The germline V gene has CDR1 LGHNT and CDR2 FRNRAP.

The V and J genes are TRBV18 and TRBJ1-3; 8 nucleotides align to TRBD1. Germline V gene sequence: CDR1 KGHSH, CDR2 LQKENI. The CDR3 is 16 amino acids. The V gene end was trimmed by 4 bases and the J gene end by 0 bases; junction bases not matched to a gene: 5. Here the CDR3 DNA reads TGTGCCAGCTCACAGGGGACAGGAAACTCTGGAAACACCATATATTTT. It encodes CASSQGTGNSGNTIYF. The complete variable domain, with remaining parts taken from reference TRBV18 and TRBJ1-3, reads NAGVMQNPRHLVRRRGQEARLRCSPMKGHSHVYWYRQLPEEGLKFMVYLQKENIIDESGMPKERFSAEFPKEGPSILRIQQVVRGDSAAYFCASSQGTGNSGNTIYFGEGSWLTVV.

The chain links TRBV5-1 to TRBJ2-5; D possibly corresponds to TRBD2 (6 bases). The V end was cut by 3 bases, the J end by 1 base, with 19 bases between. CDR3 length equals 17 residues. Germline assignment: CDR1 SGHRS and CDR2 YFSETQ. The CDR3 DNA follows: TGCGCCAGCAGCTCGGGAACCTTAGCGGAATTCCAAGAGACCCAGTACTTC. This encodes CASSSGTLAEFQETQYF.

This chain connects TRBV5-5 to TRBJ1-1; D is possibly TRBD1 (6 bases). The CDR3 is made up of 15 amino acids. The V end was cut by 4 bases, the J end by 1 base, with 14 bases between. CDR1 is SGHKS, CDR2 YYEKEE, per germline (reference sequence). CDR3 loop: CASSPRTVRNTEAFF. CDR3 nucleotides: TGTGCCAGCAGCCCTCGGACAGTAAGGAACACTGAAGCTTTCTTT. Full variable domain (missing parts from reference TRBV5-5 and TRBJ1-1): DAGVTQSPTHLIKTRGQQVTLRCSPISGHKSVSWYQQVLGQGPQFIFQYYEKEERGRGNFPDRFSARQFPNYSSELNVNALLLGDSALYLCASSPRTVRNTEAFFGQGTRLTVV.

This chain links TRBV30 with TRBJ2-7, with D perhaps TRBD1 (6 bases). Trimming removed 0 bases from V and 10 bases from J, with 13 bases in between. The CDR3 is 12 amino acids. Germline-derived CDR1 and CDR2 are GTSNPN and SVGIG (reference sequence). The DNA for the CDR3 is TGTGCCTGGAGTGTACTGACAGGAATCCAGTACTTC. Protein sequence: CAWSVLTGIQYF.

The J gene is TRBJ1-5, the V gene TRBV6-5; D is undetermined. The CDR3 spans 15 residues. V was cut by 6 bases and J by 1 base, with 13 bases left in between. From germline, CDR1 is MNHEY and CDR2 SVGAGI. CDR3 sequence reads: CASRRREESNQPQHF. The CDR3 DNA reads as TGTGCCAGCAGGCGTAGGGAGGAGAGCAATCAGCCCCAGCATTTT.